This TCR beta chain was sequenced for a study of preoperative IRX-2 immunotherapy in early breast cancer. The repertoire was sequenced with immunoSEQ multiplex PCR; TCRdb's copy has only in-frame clones and lacks some. This sample has some 99,000 clones, with roughly 89% found just once. The CDR3 extends over 16 amino acids. CDR1 is KGHSH, CDR2 LQKENI, per germline. V shed 4 bases, J shed 4 bases, and the junction held 12 bases outside the gene matches. The treatment here: preoperative locoregional IRX-2 cytokine immunotherapy. Samples came from a phase Ib trial of preoperative locoregional IRX-2 cytokine immunotherapy.

The sample consisted of tumor tissue, taken after IRX-2 immunotherapy. The TCR comes from a human donor with breast cancer. This sequence joins TRBV18 and TRBJ1-1; 7 positions match TRBD1. The CDR3 here is CASSLKGGSQGTEAFF. As DNA, the CDR3 is TGTGCCAGCTCACTGAAAGGGGGCTCCCAAGGCACTGAAGCTTTCTTT. Complete variable domain (other parts from reference TRBV18 and TRBJ1-1): NAGVMQNPRHLVRRRGQEARLRCSPMKGHSHVYWYRQLPEEGLKFMVYLQKENIIDESGMPKERFSAEFPKEGPSILRIQQVVRGDSAAYFCASSLKGGSQGTEAFFGQGTRLTVV.